This TCR beta chain was documented in a study of control samples from healthy donors and cancer patients (dated by TCRdb to about 2020). Libraries were prepared through the immunoSEQ multiplex PCR assay. TCRdb took this table from immuneACCESS and kept in-frame rearrangements with V and J called. Such tables lack part of the clones; where checked against another copy, unresolved V genes explain under half of the gap, and the rest is unexplained. The sample table shows about 150,000 clones, and 80% to 95% are seen once. Clones ranked in the top ten supply 5.5% to 7.5% of the sample. The V end loses 6 bases and the J end loses 7 bases, and a stretch of 13 bases separates them. Inclusive of the bounding cysteine and phenylalanine, the CDR3 is 14 residues long. CDR3 DNA is the only sequence kept; it has 42 bases, read in frame from the first base. CDR1 is given as MDHEN and CDR2 as SYDVKM, both from the germline V gene.

To note about this clone: This clone's antigen is unknown. No much larger clone is present one base from it, and per-base qualities are unavailable.

The specimen was blood. This receptor was obtained from a man aged 18 to 29 in good health. The rearrangement combines TRBV28 with TRBJ1-6, with an unclear D gene assignment. CDR3 protein: CASSQARGNSPLHF. The sequenced DNA: TGTGCCAGCAGCCAAGCCCGCGGGAATTCACCCCTCCACTTT.